This T cell receptor beta chain stems from a study of T-cell memory formation after mild COVID-19. The wider study: In these data, TCR clusters were largely donor specific.

The CDR3 runs to 14 residues. The V gene end was trimmed by 3 bases and the J gene end by 3 bases; junction bases not matched to a gene: 5. Looked up from germline, CDR1 is SGHRS and CDR2 is YFSETQ. 5'RACE with constant-segment primers yielded barcoded, UMI-tagged TCR alpha and TCR beta cDNA libraries. MiXCR was run by TCRdb on the 5' RACE reads, yielding one entry per CDR3 protein. The repertoire holds around 340,000 distinct CDR3 sequences, with around 20% as singletons. The source material was PBMCs or a T cell subset sorted from them (not recorded which). The chain is built from TRBV5-1 and TRBJ1-2; the match to TRBD1 covers 7 bases. The sequence derives from an adult woman who had mild COVID-19 (a few samples of this study predate the infection). Cell type and time point are not known. The CDR3 sequence is CASSSTGTDYGYTF. The CDR3 DNA sequence: TGCGCCAGCAGCTCCACCGGGACAGACTATGGCTACACCTTC.